The next 28 T cell receptor beta chains were all read from a single sample in a study of blood T cell repertoires in COVID-19. The assay was immunoSEQ multiplex PCR, and TCRdb's table has in-frame clones only and misses some. The table lists 100,000 to 150,000 clones, about four fifths of them singletons. Specimen: peripheral blood. Receptors were obtained from a man aged 60-69 years with acute or convalescent COVID-19.

The chain has TRBV7-9 and TRBJ1-6, with a tentative D call TRBD1 (5 bases). Germline V gene sequence: CDR1 SEHNR, CDR2 FQNEAQ (reference sequence). The CDR3 runs to 13 residues. V lost 3 bases and J lost 6, with 6 bases in between. This CDR3 is CASSLDINSPLHF. For the CDR3, the DNA is TGTGCCAGCAGCTTGGACATTAATTCACCCCTCCACTTT. The variable domain in full, completed from reference TRBV7-9 and TRBJ1-6, reads DTGVSQNPRHKITKRGQNVTFRCDPISEHNRLYWYRQTLGQGPEFLTYFQNEAQLEKSRLLSDRFSAERPKGSFSTLEIQRTEQGDSAMYLCASSLDINSPLHFGNGTRLTVT.

This clone was seen just once. An end of the junction differs from the germline gene, which may be a read error. This chain uses TRBV7-8 with TRBJ2-7; the match to TRBD1 covers 7 bases. CDR3 length: 13 residues. Germline V gives CDR1 SGHVS, CDR2 FQNEAQ. CDR3 sequence: CASSLAAPGQRTF. Here the CDR3 DNA reads TGTGCCAGCAGCTTAGCGGCCCCGGGACAGCGGACCTTC.

This clone was counted once. J is TRBJ1-5 and V is TRBV18, with TRBD1 matching 9 bases. V trimming: 2 bases; J trimming: 7 bases; junction bases outside the gene matches: 3. Germline V gene data show CDR1 as KGHSH and CDR2 as LQKENI. This CDR3 spans 14 amino acids. The CDR3 DNA reads as TGTGCCAGCTCACCAGGGACAGGGATGCAGCCCCAGCATTTT. Amino acids: CASSPGTGMQPQHF.

This chain joins TRBV30 and TRBJ2-7; 12 bases fit TRBD2. The CDR3 is 18 residues long. Germline V lookup: CDR1 GTSNPN, CDR2 SVGIG (reference sequence). The V gene end was trimmed by 3 bases and the J gene end by 1 base; junction bases not matched to a gene: 13. The DNA of the CDR3 is TGTGCCTGGAGGCGGCGGACTAGCGGGACTCAGAGGTCCTACGAGCAGTACTTC. Its protein is CAWRRRTSGTQRSYEQYF.

The rearrangement joins TRBV11-3 to TRBJ1-4; 8 bases line up with TRBD1. Germline V gene sequence: CDR1 SGHNT, CDR2 YENEEA. There are 15 residues in the CDR3. V lost 6 bases to trimming and J lost 2 bases; unmatched junction nucleotides: 5. The CDR3 region has the DNA TGTGCCAGCAGGGTTGACAGGGGCACTAATGAAAAACTGTTTTTT. Translation: CASRVDRGTNEKLFF.

This clone came up a few times. The CDR3 DNA reads TGCGCCAGCAGCCAAGAATGGGCCAGGGGTGAAAAACTGTTTTTT. Its protein is CASSQEWARGEKLFF. The rearrangement uses TRBV4-1 and TRBJ1-4; a weak D match, TRBD1 (6 bases). The V gene's germline CDR1 is MGHRA and CDR2 YSYEKL. The V and J ends lost 0 bases and 7 bases respectively, with 12 bases between them. This CDR3 is 15 amino acids long.

The chain has TRBV5-1 and TRBJ1-1, with no clear D. The germline V gene has CDR1 SGHRS and CDR2 YFSETQ. This CDR3 is built from 13 residues. V was pared by 0 bases and J by 5 bases, with 8 bases between. DNA for the CDR3: TGCGCCAGCAGCTTGGTGCCGGTAACTGAAGCTTTCTTT. Amino acids: CASSLVPVTEAFF.

The chain combines TRBV7-9 with TRBJ2-5; maybe TRBD1 (5 bases). Deletions cut 6 bases from V and 5 bases from J, with 25 bases between. The CDR3 has 17 amino acids. Looked up from germline, CDR1 is SEHNR and CDR2 is FQNEAQ (reference sequence). CDR3 protein: CASSSPEWLTAGETQYF. As DNA, the CDR3 is TGTGCCAGCAGTTCTCCTGAGTGGCTGACAGCAGGGGAGACCCAGTACTTC.

The V gene is TRBV7-7, the J gene TRBJ2-1; 16 bases map to TRBD2. The CDR3 has 16 residues. The germline V gene encodes CDR1 SSHAT and CDR2 FNYEAQ (reference sequence). The junction had 6 bases not matched to a gene; V was cut back by 5 bases and J by 8 bases. The CDR3 region has the DNA TGTGCCAGCAGCCGGGGACTAGCGGGAGGGCAGGATGAGCAGTTCTTC. Its protein product is CASSRGLAGGQDEQFF.

The chain is built from TRBV30 and TRBJ2-1; 10 bases align to TRBD2. The V segment lost 3 bases and the J segment 9 bases; nucleotides outside the gene matches: 8. CDR1 GTSNPN and CDR2 SVGIG come from the germline V gene (reference sequence). This CDR3 is 14 amino acids long. CDR3 loop: CAWRPSGRGVEQFF. The CDR3 DNA follows: TGTGCCTGGAGACCGAGCGGGAGGGGGGTTGAGCAGTTCTTC.

This chain connects TRBV7-9 to TRBJ2-2, with TRBD2 matching 14 bases. Germline CDR1 reads SEHNR; CDR2 reads FQNEAQ (reference sequence). The V segment lost 5 bases and the J segment 5 bases; nucleotides outside the gene matches: 13. This CDR3 has 19 amino acids. The CDR3 reads CASSMTSGRALSETGELFF. The CDR3 bases are TGTGCCAGCAGCATGACTAGCGGGAGGGCCCTATCTGAGACCGGGGAGCTGTTTTTT.

A single count supports this clone. This chain joins TRBV19 and TRBJ1-1; 10 positions agree with TRBD1. V lost 6 bases to trimming and J lost 5 bases; unmatched junction nucleotides: 6. Germline lookup yields CDR1 LNHDA and CDR2 SQIVND (reference sequence). The length of the CDR3 is 14 residues. Written as DNA, the CDR3 is TGTGCCAGTAGCGACAGGGGGCGGTGGACTGAAGCTTTCTTT. It codes for CASSDRGRWTEAFF.

This clone showed up just a few times. This sequence joins TRBV9 and TRBJ2-1, with TRBD2 identical over 7 bases. Germline CDR1 SGDLS, CDR2 YYNGEE. The CDR3 covers 15 residues. Unmatched junction bases numbered 7, after V lost 0 bases and J lost 7 bases. The CDR3 DNA is TGTGCCAGCAGCGTAGAGGTCAGGGAGGGGAATGAGCAGTTCTTC. Protein sequence: CASSVEVREGNEQFF. The full variable domain, rest sourced from reference TRBV9 and TRBJ2-1, is DSGVTQTPKHLITATGQRVTLRCSPRSGDLSVYWYQQSLDQGLQFLIQYYNGEERAKGNILERFSAQQFPDLHSELNLSSLELGDSALYFCASSVEVREGNEQFFGPGTRLTVL.

This clone was recorded a few times. The chain uses TRBV7-3 and TRBJ2-2, with TRBD2 matching over 13 bases. V lost 5 bases, J lost 5 bases, and 2 bases stayed unmatched. The CDR3 totals 15 residues. Looked up from germline, CDR1 is SGHTA and CDR2 is FQGTGA. As DNA, the CDR3 is TGTGCCAGCAGCCAGGGACTAGCGGGAACCGGGGAGCTGTTTTTT. This sequence encodes CASSQGLAGTGELFF.

This chain connects TRBV5-1 to TRBJ2-3; no definite D call. With 3 bases removed from V and 6 bases from J, the gap between germline ends came to 8 bases. Germline CDR1 reads SGHRS; CDR2 reads YFSETQ. There are 12 residues in the CDR3. CDR3 residues: CASSSTGDTQYF. DNA of the CDR3: TGCGCCAGCAGCTCGACCGGGGATACGCAGTATTTT.

This clone was counted a few times. The rearrangement joins TRBV27 to TRBJ2-5, with a tentative D call TRBD1 (5 bases). This CDR3 has 15 residues. Germline loops: CDR1 MNHEY, CDR2 SMNVEV (reference sequence). Trimming pared 0 bases from V and 2 bases from J, leaving 10 bases between. CDR3 bases: TGTGCCAGCAGTTTATCGTATGGGGCTCAAGAGACCCAGTACTTC. It is translated as CASSLSYGAQETQYF.

The J gene is TRBJ2-7, the V gene TRBV7-9, with 7 positions matching TRBD2. V lost 1 base to trimming and J lost 0 bases; unmatched junction nucleotides: 3. Looked up from germline, CDR1 is SEHNR and CDR2 is FQNEAQ (reference sequence). The CDR3 is 15 amino acids. The CDR3 DNA sequence: TGTGCCAGCAGCTTAGGGGACTACTACTCCTACGAGCAGTACTTC. This translates into CASSLGDYYSYEQYF.

The chain couples TRBV2 to TRBJ2-3, with 14 bases aligning to TRBD2. The CDR3 extends over 15 amino acids. Unmatched junction bases numbered 3, after V lost 4 bases and J lost 6 bases. Germline-derived CDR1 and CDR2 are SNHLY and FYNNEI. Here the CDR3 reads CASSGLAGGPDTQYF. The CDR3, as DNA: TGTGCCAGCAGTGGACTAGCGGGAGGGCCCGATACGCAGTATTTT. Complete variable domain (other parts from reference TRBV2 and TRBJ2-3): EPEVTQTPSHQVTQMGQEVILRCVPISNHLYFYWYRQILGQKVEFLVSFYNNEISEKSEIFDDQFSVERPDGSNFTLKIRSTKLEDSAMYFCASSGLAGGPDTQYFGPGTRLTVL.

V usage is TRBV27 and J usage is TRBJ2-5, with D possibly being TRBD2 (5 bases). Trimming stripped 5 bases from V and 4 bases from J, with 11 bases between. Germline V CDR1 and CDR2: MNHEY, SMNVEV (reference sequence). CDR3 size: 13 residues. For the CDR3, the DNA is TGTGCCAGCAGTCGGCGGGTCGTAGAGACCCAGTACTTC. It specifies CASSRRVVETQYF.

The rearrangement uses TRBV7-8 and TRBJ2-7; TRBD1 is a possible D gene (6 bases). Germline V gene sequence: CDR1 SGHVS, CDR2 FQNEAQ. This CDR3 has 13 amino acids. Trimming took 4 bases from V and 6 from J, leaving 13 bases between them. The CDR3 spells CASSYRGQLEQYF. CDR3 bases: TGTGCCAGCAGCTACAGAGGACAGCTCGAGCAGTACTTC.

The CDR3 DNA is TGTGCCACCAGTGTTGGACAGTACAATCAGCCCCAGCATTTT. It translates to CATSVGQYNQPQHF. The chain links TRBV24-1 to TRBJ1-5; TRBD1 is a possible D gene (6 bases). V was pared by 5 bases and J by 3 bases, with 10 bases between. Germline values: CDR1 KGHDR, CDR2 SFDVKD. CDR3 length equals 14 residues.

This clone was recorded a few times. The CDR3 bases are TGTGCCAGCAGCTTAGGAGGGGGCAATTCACCCCTCCACTTT. This sequence encodes CASSLGGGNSPLHF. V gene TRBV7-2 combines with J gene TRBJ1-6, with 7 bases aligning to TRBD1. V lost 1 base and J lost 7; bases outside the gene matches: 1. The CDR3 loop spans 14 amino acids. The germline V gene has CDR1 SGHTA and CDR2 FQGNSA.

The chain couples TRBV9 to TRBJ1-1, with 7 bases that match TRBD1. Losses at the gene ends were 0 bases for V and 3 bases for J; bases not matched to a gene: 11. The CDR3 consists of 17 residues. Per germline, CDR1 SGDLS and CDR2 YYNGEE. CDR3 in DNA: TGTGCCAGCAGCGTAGTTAAGGGGGCTATGTGGGACACTGAAGCTTTCTTT. Protein sequence: CASSVVKGAMWDTEAFF.

This clone came up once. The chain carries TRBV7-8 and TRBJ1-1, with D possibly being TRBD1 (5 bases). Between the trimmed V and J ends, which lost 0 bases and 11 bases, there was a span of 10 bases. CDR3 length equals 12 residues. The V gene's germline CDR1 is SGHVS and CDR2 FQNEAQ. The CDR3 is CASSLARGRAFF. As DNA, the CDR3 is TGTGCCAGCAGCTTAGCGCGGGGGAGGGCTTTCTTT.

The rearrangement uses TRBV18 and TRBJ2-7; D not resolved. This CDR3 spans 15 amino acids. Germline values: CDR1 KGHSH, CDR2 LQKENI. V was trimmed by 3 bases and J by 6 bases, leaving 18 bases between them. The CDR3 region has the DNA TGTGCCAGCTCACCTGGCGGAGTCGGTCCGACCGAGCAGTACTTC. This encodes CASSPGGVGPTEQYF.

The genes are TRBV28 and TRBJ1-6, with D perhaps TRBD1 (6 bases). The CDR3 contains 14 residues. V shed 8 bases and J shed 6 bases, with 14 bases lying between them. Germline CDR1 is MDHEN and CDR2 is SYDVKM. In DNA, the CDR3 is TGTGCCAGCGTGTCCCAGGGGAGTAATTCACCCCTCCACTTT. It encodes CASVSQGSNSPLHF.

The chain has TRBV28 and TRBJ2-1; D is possibly TRBD1 (6 bases). V was cut by 10 bases and J by 2 bases, with 18 bases left in between. The CDR3 contains 15 residues. The germline V gene encodes CDR1 MDHEN and CDR2 SYDVKM. The CDR3 sequence is CATGGGRVPYNEQFF. The CDR3 coding sequence is TGTGCCACTGGGGGCGGCAGGGTGCCCTACAATGAGCAGTTCTTC.

This clone was observed once. The rearrangement uses TRBV28 and TRBJ1-2; 10 bases line up with TRBD1. CDR1 is MDHEN, CDR2 SYDVKM, per germline. This CDR3 is built from 13 residues. Trimming cost V 5 bases and J 7 bases; bases outside gene matches: 4. In DNA, the CDR3 is TGTGCCAGCAGTCAGAGGGACAGGGGTGGCTACACCTTC. Translating it yields CASSQRDRGGYTF.